The next 23 T cell receptor beta chains were all read from a single sample in a study of beta chain features in type 1 diabetes. Expressed TCRB transcripts got sequenced, as all isolated RNA was reverse transcribed. Here immunoSEQ multiplex PCR was the method, and the copy in TCRdb shows in-frame clones only, minus some. The sample lists about 360,000 clones, roughly 12% occurring once. The source material was naive CD4+ T cells from blood. The receptor set was obtained from a man between 18 and 29 years old in good health.

The chain employs TRBV29-1 and TRBJ1-2; no reliable D call. Between the trimmed V and J ends, which lost 0 bases and 2 bases, there was a span of 7 bases. Looked up from germline, CDR1 is SQVTM and CDR2 is ANQGSEA. This CDR3 region has 13 residues. DNA for the CDR3: TGCAGCGTTGAAGAGGGCAGCAACTATGGCTACACCTTC. This gives the protein CSVEEGSNYGYTF.

The CDR3 spells CASSLGQDPGGGQETQYF. The CDR3 DNA follows: TGTGCCAGCAGCTTAGGCCAAGATCCGGGAGGGGGTCAAGAGACCCAGTACTTC. The V gene is TRBV11-3, the J gene TRBJ2-5; 8 nucleotides line up with TRBD2. The CDR3 has 18 amino acids. The ends lost 1 base at V and 2 bases at J; junction bases unmatched: 12. CDR1 SGHNT and CDR2 YENEEA come from the germline V gene.

This clone turned up a few times. The CDR3 spells CASSWDYRTDTQYF. CDR3 bases: TGTGCCAGCAGCTGGGACTACCGCACAGATACGCAGTATTTT. The rearrangement links TRBV7-3 to TRBJ2-3, with 7 bases aligning to TRBD2. Losses at the gene ends were 4 bases for V and 1 base for J; bases not matched to a gene: 2. The CDR3 totals 14 residues. Germline V gene data show CDR1 as SGHTA and CDR2 as FQGTGA. Using reference TRBV7-3 and TRBJ2-3 for the parts outside the CDR3, the full variable domain is GAGVSQTPSNKVTEKGKYVELRCDPISGHTALYWYRQSLGQGPEFLIYFQGTGAADDSGLPNDRFFAVRPEGSVSTLKIQRTERGDSAVYLCASSWDYRTDTQYFGPGTRLTVL.

This clone was observed a few times. CDR3 sequence (DNA): TGTGCCAGCAGCTTAGAAGAGTACTACACAGATACGCAGTATTTT. As protein: CASSLEEYYTDTQYF. The rearrangement links TRBV7-8 to TRBJ2-3, with D hard to call. CDR1 is SGHVS, CDR2 FQNEAQ, per germline. Trimming removed 1 base at V and 2 bases at J, with 10 bases between. The CDR3 extends over 15 amino acids.

This clone was picked up a small number of times. V usage is TRBV5-4 and J usage is TRBJ2-1, with 9 bases identical to TRBD1. The germline gives CDR1 SGHNT, CDR2 YYREEE (reference sequence). The CDR3 covers 16 residues. V lost 3 bases, J lost 1 base, and 5 bases stayed unmatched. Here the CDR3 reads CASSSRTGESYNEQFF. CDR3 DNA sequence: TGTGCCAGCAGCTCTCGGACAGGGGAATCCTACAATGAGCAGTTCTTC.

This chain joins TRBV23-1 and TRBJ1-2; 8 nucleotides agree with TRBD1. TRBV23-1 is an open reading frame whose function is uncertain. With V trimmed by 8 bases and J by 4 bases, 6 bases remained unmatched. This CDR3 is built from 13 residues. Here the CDR3 DNA reads TGCGCCAGCCCGCGGGACAGGCGCTATGGCTACACCTTC. This encodes CASPRDRRYGYTF.

In this sample, this clone turned up a few times. V and J are TRBV5-4 and TRBJ2-3, with D possibly being TRBD2 (5 bases). There are 15 residues in the CDR3. Deletions cut 2 bases from V and 2 bases from J, with 12 bases between. Germline lookup yields CDR1 SGHNT and CDR2 YYREEE (reference sequence). The CDR3 DNA follows: TGTGCCAGCAGCTTCTCAACGGGGATCACAGATACGCAGTATTTT. Protein sequence: CASSFSTGITDTQYF.

This clone was found a few times. The chain is built from TRBV29-1 and TRBJ2-7; D remains unclear. From germline, CDR1 is SQVTM and CDR2 ANQGSEA. The CDR3 totals 11 residues. V was clipped by 6 bases and J by 2 bases, with 8 bases between them. The CDR3 nucleotides are TGCAGCGTATCTATCACCTACGAGCAGTACTTC. It translates to CSVSITYEQYF.

The sample holds a few counts of this clone. This chain uses TRBV19 with TRBJ2-1; maybe TRBD2 (6 bases). The CDR3 has 14 residues. Germline CDR1 LNHDA, CDR2 SQIVND (reference sequence). V lost 7 bases to trimming and J lost 4 bases, with 14 bases between them. The CDR3 loop is CASTGRAAYNEQFF. The CDR3 DNA is TGTGCCAGTACCGGGAGAGCCGCTTACAATGAGCAGTTCTTC.

The chain uses TRBV30 and TRBJ1-1, with D uncertain. Germline CDR1 is GTSNPN and CDR2 is SVGIG (reference sequence). The CDR3 covers 14 residues. Trimming removed 2 bases from V and 1 base from J, with 11 bases in between. DNA for the CDR3: TGTGCCTGGAGTCATGGACTCGCGAACACTGAAGCTTTCTTT. Translating it yields CAWSHGLANTEAFF.

J is TRBJ2-5 and V is TRBV9; the match to TRBD1 covers 9 bases. This CDR3 region has 15 residues. V was pared by 3 bases and J by 5 bases, with 8 bases of the junction left unmatched. Germline V gene data show CDR1 as SGDLS and CDR2 as YYNGEE. CDR3 DNA sequence: TGTGCCAGCAGCGCCGGGACAGGGTTAGTGGAGACCCAGTACTTC. Translating gives CASSAGTGLVETQYF.

This clone was recorded many times. This chain joins TRBV29-1 and TRBJ2-1, with a tentative D call TRBD1 (5 bases). V was trimmed by 7 bases and J by 0 bases, leaving 13 bases between them. The CDR3 runs 14 residues. The germline V gene encodes CDR1 SQVTM and CDR2 ANQGSEA. CDR3 region: CSGITGASYNEQFF. In DNA, the CDR3 is TGCAGCGGAATAACAGGTGCCTCCTACAATGAGCAGTTCTTC.

In its sample, this clone was seen a few times. V is TRBV14 and J is TRBJ1-1, with 7 bases matching TRBD1. The V gene end was trimmed by 4 bases and the J gene end by 8 bases; junction bases not matched to a gene: 13. This CDR3 has 15 amino acids. Germline loops: CDR1 SGHDN, CDR2 FVKESK. The CDR3 here is CASSRVEGAGLEAFF. As DNA, the CDR3 is TGTGCCAGCAGCCGGGTCGAGGGGGCTGGATTGGAAGCTTTCTTT. The whole variable domain, remainder taken from reference TRBV14 and TRBJ1-1, is EAGVTQFPSHSVIEKGQTVTLRCDPISGHDNLYWYRRVMGKEIKFLLHFVKESKQDESGMPNNRFLAERTGGTYSTLKVQPAELEDSGVYFCASSRVEGAGLEAFFGQGTRLTVV.

Concerning this clone itself: An end of the junction differs from the germline gene, which may be a read error. The J gene is TRBJ2-7, the V gene TRBV19; TRBD2 aligns across 14 bases. The germline V gene has CDR1 LNHDA and CDR2 SQIVND (reference sequence). The CDR3 runs to 17 residues. This CDR3 reads CASRYSGTSGSSNEQYF. The CDR3 DNA sequence: TGTGCCAGTAGGTATTCCGGGACTAGCGGGAGCTCCAACGAGCAGTACTTC.

The chain uses TRBV9 and TRBJ2-4; no clear D gene. The germline V and J ends were trimmed by 2 bases and 8 bases, with 11 bases remaining between them. Looked up from germline, CDR1 is SGDLS and CDR2 is YYNGEE. The CDR3 length is 13 residues. The CDR3 is CASSVGWMDIQYF. The CDR3 nucleotides read TGTGCCAGCAGCGTCGGGTGGATGGACATTCAGTACTTC.

This chain joins TRBV29-1 and TRBJ2-2; 10 bases are shared with TRBD1. Germline V gene data show CDR1 as SQVTM and CDR2 as ANQGSEA. The V segment lost 5 bases and the J segment 5 bases; nucleotides outside the gene matches: 11. The CDR3 extends over 16 amino acids. This chain's CDR3 is CSVWDRRTGGTGELFF. CDR3 bases: TGCAGCGTTTGGGATCGGCGGACAGGGGGGACCGGGGAGCTGTTTTTT.

The sample holds a few counts of this clone. V is TRBV7-8 and J is TRBJ2-5, with TRBD2 identical over 8 bases. The CDR3 is 17 residues long. Germline CDR1 reads SGHVS; CDR2 reads FQNEAQ. J gave up 2 bases and V 7 bases, and 15 bases lay outside the gene matches. The CDR3 DNA reads as TGTGCCAGCACCGGATGGGGCCGGGGGGGGAATCAAGAGACCCAGTACTTC. Amino acid sequence: CASTGWGRGGNQETQYF.

CDR3 coding DNA: TGTGCCAGCAGCTTTGATGGGGCAGACAGGGAAGCTTTCTTT. As protein: CASSFDGADREAFF. The chain recombines TRBV7-9 with TRBJ1-1, with a weak D call TRBD1 (6 bases). Looked up from germline, CDR1 is SEHNR and CDR2 is FQNEAQ (reference sequence). V was trimmed by 3 bases and J by 8 bases, leaving 16 bases between them. This CDR3 is 14 amino acids long.

This chain's CDR3 is CASSWDRAKTQYF. CDR3 in DNA: TGTGCCAGCTCGTGGGACAGGGCCAAGACCCAGTACTTC. The chain has TRBV28 and TRBJ2-5, with TRBD1 matching over 9 bases. V dropped 8 bases and J dropped 6; count of bases not matched to a gene: 7. Germline V gene data show CDR1 as MDHEN and CDR2 as SYDVKM. The CDR3 has 13 residues.

Only a few counts were recorded for this clone. This chain uses TRBV28 with TRBJ1-5; D ambiguous. The CDR3 has 13 residues. Deletions cut 9 bases from V and 3 bases from J, with 12 bases between. Per germline, CDR1 MDHEN and CDR2 SYDVKM. Here the CDR3 reads CASIGGINQPQHF. CDR3 DNA: TGTGCCAGTATTGGAGGGATCAATCAGCCCCAGCATTTT.

V is TRBV27 and J is TRBJ1-1; 8 nucleotides align to TRBD1. The CDR3 loop spans 15 amino acids. The V gene end was trimmed by 3 bases and the J gene end by 5 bases; junction bases not matched to a gene: 8. Germline V gene lookup returns CDR1 MNHEY and CDR2 SMNVEV (reference sequence). DNA of the CDR3: TGTGCCAGCAGTTTCCGAAACAGGGGGGTTACTGAAGCTTTCTTT. Encoded protein: CASSFRNRGVTEAFF.

This clone appeared a few times. V gene TRBV7-9 combines with J gene TRBJ2-5; the match to TRBD2 covers 8 bases. The V gene's germline CDR1 is SEHNR and CDR2 FQNEAQ (reference sequence). Trimming at V came to 4 bases and at J to 2 bases, leaving 3 bases not matched to a gene. The CDR3 runs to 14 residues. CDR3 nucleotides: TGTGCCAGCAGCTATACGGGGGGGCAAGAGACCCAGTACTTC. Protein: CASSYTGGQETQYF.

Only a few counts were recorded for this clone. This sequence joins TRBV21-1 and TRBJ1-2; whether TRBD1, the table's D call, matches the DNA was not checked. TRBV21-1 is shown as a pseudogene. The CDR3 contains 15 residues. The CDR3 bases are TGTGCCAGCAGCAAAGGGACAGGGGGCAACTATGGCTACACCTTC. This encodes CASSKGTGGNYGYTF.